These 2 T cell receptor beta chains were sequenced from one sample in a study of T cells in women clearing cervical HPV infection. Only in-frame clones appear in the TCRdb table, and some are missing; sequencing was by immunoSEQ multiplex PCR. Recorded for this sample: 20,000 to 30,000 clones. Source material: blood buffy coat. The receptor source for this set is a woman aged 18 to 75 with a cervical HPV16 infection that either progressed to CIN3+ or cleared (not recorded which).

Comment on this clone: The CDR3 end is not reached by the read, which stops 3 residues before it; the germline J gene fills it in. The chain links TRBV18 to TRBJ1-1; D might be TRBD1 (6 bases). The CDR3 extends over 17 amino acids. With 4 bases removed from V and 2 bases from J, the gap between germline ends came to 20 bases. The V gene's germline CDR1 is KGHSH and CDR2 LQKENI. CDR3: CASSRDTVRTTNTEAFF. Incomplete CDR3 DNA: TGTGCCAGCTCACGGGACACAGTGCGGACAACAAACACTGAA.

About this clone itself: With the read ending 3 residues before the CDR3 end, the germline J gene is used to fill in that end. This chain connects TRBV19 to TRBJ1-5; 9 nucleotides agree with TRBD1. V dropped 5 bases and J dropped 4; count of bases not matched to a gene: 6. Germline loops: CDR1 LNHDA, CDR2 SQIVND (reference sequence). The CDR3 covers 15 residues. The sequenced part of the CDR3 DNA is TGTGCCAGTAGTCTAAGGGACAGGGAGAATCAGCCC. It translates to CASSLRDRENQP. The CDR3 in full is CASSLRDRENQPQHF.